This T cell receptor beta chain was obtained from a study of chemoradiotherapy in HPV16-positive cancers. General observations from the study: Only two HPV16-positive patients supplied the functional HPV-specificity definition. Candidate HPV-specific clones and E7-related TCR motifs grew in tumor during treatment.

In germline, CDR1 is MDHEN, CDR2 SYDVKM. This CDR3 is 13 amino acids long. Between the trimmed V and J ends, which lost 4 bases and 3 bases, there was a span of 7 bases. On this clone: The target antigen is unknown.

Over chemoradiotherapy, repertoires were sampled more than once. Libraries were prepared by immunoSEQ multiplex PCR; TCRdb keeps only in-frame clonotypes and omits some of them. Among about 7,000 clones, around 79% were seen once, and the ten largest hold 3.6%. The clonotype comes from a human donor with HPV-associated anogenital cancer. The specimen was obtained from a patient who underwent chemoradiotherapy. The V call is TRBV28, the J call TRBJ1-5; D unresolved. The CDR3 region is CASSWGSNQPQHF. In DNA form, the CDR3 reads TGTGCCAGCAGTTGGGGTTCCAATCAGCCCCAGCATTTT.